The 3 T cell receptor beta chains below all came from one sample that was sequenced in a study of shared clonotypes between healthy human individuals. The protocol was immunoSEQ multiplex PCR, while the TCRdb copy is restricted to in-frame clones and leaves out a portion. The sample lists 850,000 to 1,200,000 clones, 60% to 80% occurring once. The sequencing input was memory CD4+ T cells sorted from blood. Described subset: CD45RA-negative fraction. The receptors were sampled from a man between 18 and 35 years old in good health.

The rearrangement uses TRBV9 and TRBJ2-5, with D hard to call. The ends were cut back, 4 bases at V and 5 bases at J, with 15 bases in the middle. Germline CDR1 and CDR2: SGDLS and YYNGEE. This CDR3 comprises 14 residues. CDR3 sequence: CASSPQLGIETQYF. The CDR3 DNA is TGTGCCAGCAGCCCCCAGTTAGGGATCGAGACCCAGTACTTC.

This chain uses TRBV4-3 with TRBJ2-7, with D perhaps TRBD1 (5 bases). In germline, CDR1 is LGHNA, CDR2 YSLEER. The length of the CDR3 is 13 residues. V lost 2 bases and J lost 9, with 14 bases in between. Written as DNA, the CDR3 is TGCGCCAGCAGCCAAATGCAGGGTGTAATGCAGTACTTC. Its translation is CASSQMQGVMQYF.

The genes are TRBV19 and TRBJ1-2; 9 positions agree with TRBD1. V lost 8 bases and J lost 8; bases outside the gene matches: 3. Looked up from germline, CDR1 is LNHDA and CDR2 is SQIVND (reference sequence). CDR3 length: 11 amino acids. The CDR3 DNA reads as TGTGCCAGTGTACAGGGGGCCGGCTACACCTTC. Protein: CASVQGAGYTF. The complete variable domain, with remaining parts taken from reference TRBV19 and TRBJ1-2, reads DGGITQSPKYLFRKEGQNVTLSCEQNLNHDAMYWYRQDPGQGLRLIYYSQIVNDFQKGDIAEGYSVSREKKESFPLTVTSAQKNPTAFYLCASVQGAGYTFGSGTRLTVV.